This is a list of T cell receptor beta chains from one sample in a study of OX40 agonist ivuxolimab in advanced cancers. Libraries were prepared by immunoSEQ multiplex PCR; TCRdb keeps only in-frame clonotypes and omits some of them. The profile shows approximately 58,000 clones, roughly 83% of them singletons. The sequenced sample was CD4+ or CD8+ T cells sorted from blood, obtained in a trial of the OX40 agonist ivuxolimab. The receptors stem from an adult with an advanced solid tumor such as melanoma, head and neck, liver or kidney cancer. The CDR3 runs from the conserved cysteine through the conserved F or W. Fields, in order: D gene, clone size, V gene, CDR3 length, J gene, CDR3 DNA, CDR3 protein. D genes are given only for firm matches. Clone size appears in some rows only: once, few, many, or a class for an expanded clone.

D gene: .; clone size: .; V gene: TRBV28; CDR3 length: 14; J gene: TRBJ2-7; CDR3 DNA: TGTGCCAGCAGCCCCCATCAAGCCGACTACGAGCAGTACTTC; CDR3 protein: CASSPHQADYEQYF
D gene: .; clone size: .; V gene: TRBV19; CDR3 length: 12; J gene: TRBJ1-5; CDR3 DNA: TGTGCCAGTGGGGGCAGCAATCAGCCCCAGCATTTT; CDR3 protein: CASGGSNQPQHF
D gene: .; clone size: .; V gene: TRBV5-5; CDR3 length: 13; J gene: TRBJ2-5; CDR3 DNA: TGTGCCAGCAGCATACAGGGTCAAGAGACCCAGTACTTC; CDR3 protein: CASSIQGQETQYF
D gene: .; clone size: .; V gene: TRBV11-2; CDR3 length: 12; J gene: TRBJ1-5; CDR3 DNA: TGTGCCAGCAGCTTGGACCCCCAGCCCCAGCATTTT; CDR3 protein: CASSLDPQPQHF
D gene: .; clone size: once; V gene: TRBV20-1; CDR3 length: 11; J gene: TRBJ1-6; CDR3 DNA: TGCAGTGCTGTTAATAATTCACCCCTCCACTTT; CDR3 protein: CSAVNNSPLHF
D gene: TRBD1; clone size: .; V gene: TRBV7-3; CDR3 length: 13; J gene: TRBJ2-7; CDR3 DNA: TGTGCCAGCAGCTTAAAAGGGAAGGACAGGCTTTGGTTC; CDR3 protein: CASSLKGKDRLWF
D gene: .; clone size: .; V gene: TRBV28; CDR3 length: 12; J gene: TRBJ1-2; CDR3 DNA: TGTGCCAGCAGTTTGGTCAGTTATGGCTACACCTTC; CDR3 protein: CASSLVSYGYTF
D gene: .; clone size: .; V gene: TRBV6-5; CDR3 length: 15; J gene: TRBJ1-5; CDR3 DNA: TGTGCCAGCAAGGTCCGGCCTGATGGCAATCAGCCCCAGCATTTT; CDR3 protein: CASKVRPDGNQPQHF
D gene: .; clone size: .; V gene: TRBV19; CDR3 length: 17; J gene: TRBJ2-2; CDR3 DNA: TGTGCCAGTAGTATAGGTTTTAGACAGGCGAACACCGGGGAGCTGTTTTTT; CDR3 protein: CASSIGFRQANTGELFF
D gene: .; clone size: once; V gene: TRBV25-1; CDR3 length: 13; J gene: TRBJ2-6; CDR3 DNA: TGTGCCAGCACCTTCACTGGGGCCAACGTCCTGACTTTC; CDR3 protein: CASTFTGANVLTF
D gene: .; clone size: .; V gene: TRBV18; CDR3 length: 16; J gene: TRBJ1-1; CDR3 DNA: TGTGCCAGCTCACCATCGGAACAGGGCATGAACACTGAAGCTTTCTTT; CDR3 protein: CASSPSEQGMNTEAFF
D gene: TRBD2; clone size: .; V gene: TRBV5-1; CDR3 length: 16; J gene: TRBJ2-7; CDR3 DNA: TGCGCCAGCAGCCTCGAGGCTGCCTCGGGGGGCTACGAGCAGTACTTC; CDR3 protein: CASSLEAASGGYEQYF
D gene: .; clone size: once; V gene: TRBV7-3; CDR3 length: 13; J gene: TRBJ2-5; CDR3 DNA: TGTGCCAGCAGCCTTCGGGTCCAAGAGACCCAGTACTTC; CDR3 protein: CASSLRVQETQYF
D gene: TRBD1; clone size: .; V gene: TRBV28; CDR3 length: 12; J gene: TRBJ1-4; CDR3 DNA: TGTGCCAGCCGGGAGCGGGACAGAAAACTGTTTTTT; CDR3 protein: CASRERDRKLFF
D gene: .; clone size: once; V gene: TRBV7-6; CDR3 length: 11; J gene: TRBJ2-5; CDR3 DNA: TGTGCCAGCAGGTTTCAAGAGACCCAGTACTTC; CDR3 protein: CASRFQETQYF
D gene: TRBD2; clone size: once; V gene: TRBV6-1; CDR3 length: 13; J gene: TRBJ2-3; CDR3 DNA: TGTGCCAGCAAGGCGGGGGGGGCAGATACGCAGTATTTT; CDR3 protein: CASKAGGADTQYF
D gene: TRBD2; clone size: .; V gene: TRBV14; CDR3 length: 16; J gene: TRBJ2-7; CDR3 DNA: TGTGCCAGCAGCCATACCGCGACTAGCGGGGGACGGGAGCAGTACTTC; CDR3 protein: CASSHTATSGGREQYF
D gene: TRBD1; clone size: .; V gene: TRBV6-5; CDR3 length: 14; J gene: TRBJ1-6; CDR3 DNA: TGTGCCAGCAGTCAGGACAGGGACGTACGGGCCCTCCACTTT; CDR3 protein: CASSQDRDVRALHF
D gene: .; clone size: .; V gene: TRBV7-2; CDR3 length: 17; J gene: TRBJ1-6; CDR3 DNA: TGTGCCAGCAGCTTAGCGCTAACTAGTCTACATAATTCACCCCTCCACTTT; CDR3 protein: CASSLALTSLHNSPLHF
D gene: TRBD1; clone size: .; V gene: TRBV7-3; CDR3 length: 15; J gene: TRBJ2-2; CDR3 DNA: TGTGCCAGCAGCTCCCGACAGGGGGGGACCGGGGAGCTGTTTTTT; CDR3 protein: CASSSRQGGTGELFF
D gene: .; clone size: .; V gene: TRBV6-6; CDR3 length: 15; J gene: TRBJ1-3; CDR3 DNA: TGTGCCAGCAGGGGAAGGGAAAGCTCTGGAAACACCATATATTTT; CDR3 protein: CASRGRESSGNTIYF
D gene: TRBD2; clone size: once; V gene: TRBV9; CDR3 length: 16; J gene: TRBJ2-1; CDR3 DNA: TGTGCCAGCAGCCCGTGGGGTAGCGGGGGGCCCAATGAGCAGTTCTTC; CDR3 protein: CASSPWGSGGPNEQFF
D gene: .; clone size: .; V gene: TRBV10-3; CDR3 length: 12; J gene: TRBJ2-7; CDR3 DNA: TGTGCCATCAAACAAGCTACCTACGAGCAGTACTTC; CDR3 protein: CAIKQATYEQYF
D gene: .; clone size: .; V gene: TRBV30; CDR3 length: 14; J gene: TRBJ2-1; CDR3 DNA: TGTGCTTTGGGAGGGGGGGCTTCCTACAATGAGCAGTTCTTC; CDR3 protein: CALGGGASYNEQFF
D gene: TRBD1; clone size: .; V gene: TRBV10-3; CDR3 length: 14; J gene: TRBJ2-1; CDR3 DNA: TGTGCCATCAGTGGGCCGGGACAGGGTAAAGAGCAGTTCTTC; CDR3 protein: CAISGPGQGKEQFF
D gene: TRBD1; clone size: .; V gene: TRBV6-5; CDR3 length: 15; J gene: TRBJ1-2; CDR3 DNA: TGTGCCAGCAGCAACCGACAGGGGAAGAGCTATGGCTACACCTTC; CDR3 protein: CASSNRQGKSYGYTF
D gene: .; clone size: few; V gene: TRBV4-1; CDR3 length: 14; J gene: TRBJ1-2; CDR3 DNA: TGCGCCAGCAGCGCGGGACGGACTAACTATGGCTACACCTTC; CDR3 protein: CASSAGRTNYGYTF
D gene: .; clone size: .; V gene: TRBV6-4; CDR3 length: 13; J gene: TRBJ2-3; CDR3 DNA: TGTGCCAGCAGTGACCAGGCAGAAGATACGCAGTATTTT; CDR3 protein: CASSDQAEDTQYF
D gene: TRBD1; clone size: .; V gene: TRBV5-1; CDR3 length: 15; J gene: TRBJ2-5; CDR3 DNA: TGCGCCAGCAGCCCGGGACAGGGGACACAAGAGACCCAGTACTTC; CDR3 protein: CASSPGQGTQETQYF
D gene: TRBD2; clone size: .; V gene: TRBV7-2; CDR3 length: 16; J gene: TRBJ2-3; CDR3 DNA: TGTGCCAGCAGCGGCCGGACTAGCGGCTACACAGATACGCAGTATTTT; CDR3 protein: CASSGRTSGYTDTQYF
D gene: TRBD2; clone size: .; V gene: TRBV4-3; CDR3 length: 16; J gene: TRBJ2-5; CDR3 DNA: TGCGCCAGCAGCCAAGGGAGCGGGGGGGGGCAAGAGACCCAGTACTTC; CDR3 protein: CASSQGSGGGQETQYF
D gene: .; clone size: .; V gene: TRBV6-1; CDR3 length: 15; J gene: TRBJ1-3; CDR3 DNA: TGTGCCAGCAGTGAAGACCCCAGTCCTGGAAACACCATATATTTT; CDR3 protein: CASSEDPSPGNTIYF
D gene: .; clone size: .; V gene: TRBV18; CDR3 length: 14; J gene: TRBJ2-7; CDR3 DNA: TGTGCCAGCTCACCAATACAGGGTAAGGGCGAGCAGTACTTC; CDR3 protein: CASSPIQGKGEQYF
D gene: TRBD1; clone size: .; V gene: TRBV9; CDR3 length: 17; J gene: TRBJ2-1; CDR3 DNA: TGTGCCAGCAGCGTAAACGGACAGGCGAACTCCTACAATGAGCAGTTCTTC; CDR3 protein: CASSVNGQANSYNEQFF
D gene: .; clone size: once; V gene: TRBV4-1; CDR3 length: 18; J gene: TRBJ2-6; CDR3 DNA: TGCGCCAGCAGCCAACCGACAGGAAAAGCCTCTGGGGCCAACGTCCTGACTTTC; CDR3 protein: CASSQPTGKASGANVLTF
D gene: .; clone size: once; V gene: TRBV20-1; CDR3 length: 8; J gene: TRBJ1-2; CDR3 DNA: TGCAGTGAGGGGAGATACACCTTC; CDR3 protein: CSEGRYTF
D gene: .; clone size: .; V gene: TRBV7-9; CDR3 length: 13; J gene: TRBJ2-7; CDR3 DNA: TGTGCCAGCAGGGGACCGCTATCCTACGAGCAGTACTTC; CDR3 protein: CASRGPLSYEQYF
D gene: .; clone size: .; V gene: TRBV19; CDR3 length: 17; J gene: TRBJ1-5; CDR3 DNA: TGTGCCAGTAGTGGGGGACGGGTTTCAGTGGTCAATCAGCCCCAGCATTTT; CDR3 protein: CASSGGRVSVVNQPQHF
D gene: TRBD1; clone size: once; V gene: TRBV30; CDR3 length: 16; J gene: TRBJ2-7; CDR3 DNA: TGTGCCTGGAGTACCGCCGGGACAGCGAACTCCTACGAGCAGTACTTC; CDR3 protein: CAWSTAGTANSYEQYF
D gene: TRBD1; clone size: .; V gene: TRBV9; CDR3 length: 18; J gene: TRBJ1-4; CDR3 DNA: TGTGCCAGCAGCGGTACAGGGGGTAGTTCTGCAACTAATGAAAAACTGTTTTTT; CDR3 protein: CASSGTGGSSATNEKLFF
D gene: TRBD2; clone size: .; V gene: TRBV7-6; CDR3 length: 17; J gene: TRBJ2-1; CDR3 DNA: TGTGCCAGCAGCTTAGGCGGGGGGGCCAGATCCTACAATGAGCAGTTCTTC; CDR3 protein: CASSLGGGARSYNEQFF
D gene: .; clone size: .; V gene: TRBV11-3; CDR3 length: 12; J gene: TRBJ2-3; CDR3 DNA: TGTGCCAGCAGCGGAGTGGGAGATACGCAGTATTTT; CDR3 protein: CASSGVGDTQYF
D gene: .; clone size: .; V gene: TRBV6-4; CDR3 length: 15; J gene: TRBJ1-5; CDR3 DNA: TGTGCCAGCAGTGGACAGGTTTATAGCAATCAGCCCCAGCATTTT; CDR3 protein: CASSGQVYSNQPQHF